The T cell receptor beta chain described here comes from a study of CD8 T cells in Susac syndrome. Study information: When blood was drawn, the patients with Susac syndrome were therapy-naive, on corticosteroids, or on intravenous immunoglobulin alone.

The CDR3 is made up of 11 amino acids. V was pared by 4 bases and J by 4 bases, with 5 bases between. RNA in amounts of roughly 0.5 to 1 ug was reverse transcribed with random hexamers. Each CDR3 protein is one row after TCRdb ran MiXCR on the immunoSEQ multiplex PCR reads. The sample holds 180,000 or so distinct CDR3 sequences; about 94% are singletons and the top ten take 0.085% to 0.1%. Study observations and caveats: The CD4+ T cell repertoires in Susac syndrome were not clonally expanded.

This clonotype occurred a few times. Its target is unknown. This TCR was recovered from a human donor with Susac syndrome. Sequencing was performed on CD4+ T cells from PBMCs. The chain is built from TRBV12-3 or TRBV12-4 and TRBJ2-7; no clear D. In DNA form, the CDR3 reads TGTGCCAGCAGTTCGAAGTACGAGCAGTACTTC. It specifies CASSSKYEQYF.